This entry is about one T cell receptor beta chain. The antigen remains undetermined. The CDR3 loop spans 15 amino acids. With 1 base removed from V and 2 bases from J, the gap between germline ends came to 11 bases. Per germline, CDR1 SGHTA and CDR2 FQGNSA. TCRdb re-called the 5' RACE reads with MiXCR, one entry per CDR3 protein. The sample holds roughly 300,000 distinct CDR3 sequences, around 6.8% seen once. The sample comes from a study of T cells after yellow fever vaccination. The wider study: Preparation of the low-cell-number fractions used SMART-Seq v4 Ultra Low Input. Regarding the study as a whole: Of the clonotypes, a small share occurred in both CD4 and CD8 compartments.

The V and J genes are TRBV7-2 and TRBJ2-5, with D perhaps being TRBD1 or TRBD2 (6 bases each). The TCR originated in a man in his late teens or twenties who received the YFV17D yellow fever vaccine. The sequencing used PBMCs, collected about 49 days after the first yellow fever vaccination. The CDR3 region is CASSLDRDWQETQYF. The CDR3 bases are TGTGCCAGCAGCTTAGACAGGGACTGGCAAGAGACCCAGTACTTC.